One and the same sample provided the 9 T cell receptor beta chains below, sequenced in a study of beta chain features in type 1 diabetes. Overall study results and limits: TCRB CDR3 length was moderately but significantly reduced in all four CD4+ subsets of Type 1 diabetes patients.

Isolated RNA was reverse transcribed in full, so expressed TCRB transcripts were sequenced. Some clones are missing from TCRdb's copy, which holds only in-frame ones; the method was immunoSEQ multiplex PCR. The sample has around 44,000 clones; roughly 70% are singletons. Antigens of these TCRs are unknown. The sequenced material came from Tregs from blood. All receptors derive from a woman under 30 with type 1 diabetes.

This chain links TRBV9 with TRBJ2-1; 9 bases match TRBD1. This CDR3 region has 16 residues. With V trimmed by 5 bases and J by 4 bases, 10 bases remained unmatched. Germline CDR1 SGDLS, CDR2 YYNGEE. CDR3 in DNA: TGTGCCAGCAGTATCCTCGACAGGGGGACATACAATGAGCAGTTCTTC. It is translated as CASSILDRGTYNEQFF.

The chain carries TRBV18 and TRBJ2-2; 13 positions match TRBD2. The CDR3 extends over 16 amino acids. V was pared by 3 bases and J by 6 bases, with 4 bases of the junction left unmatched. Per the germline V gene, CDR1 is KGHSH and CDR2 is LQKENI. CDR3 amino acids: CASSPSGLAGAGELFF. CDR3 bases: TGTGCCAGCTCACCGAGCGGACTAGCGGGAGCCGGGGAGCTGTTTTTT.

This clone was detected a few times. V usage is TRBV4-1 and J usage is TRBJ2-3; 7 bases line up with TRBD1. With V trimmed by 0 bases and J by 1 base, 7 bases remained unmatched. This CDR3 spans 17 amino acids. Germline V CDR1 and CDR2: MGHRA, YSYEKL. CDR3 nucleotides: TGCGCCAGCAGCCAAGAGACAAGGGGGCATCGCACAGATACGCAGTATTTT. Translating it yields CASSQETRGHRTDTQYF.

This clone appeared a few times. The V gene is TRBV14, the J gene TRBJ1-2, with D unclear. CDR1 SGHDN and CDR2 FVKESK come from the germline V gene. With 0 bases removed from V and 8 bases from J, the gap between germline ends came to 13 bases. This CDR3 is 14 amino acids long. The CDR3 is CASSQDLGSAGYTF. The CDR3 coding sequence is TGTGCCAGCAGCCAAGATCTCGGGTCGGCCGGCTACACCTTC.

V is TRBV4-2 and J is TRBJ2-4, with a possible D match to TRBD1 (5 bases). V was trimmed by 4 bases and J by 4 bases, leaving 14 bases between them. This CDR3 has 15 amino acids. CDR1 LGHNA and CDR2 YNFKEQ come from the germline V gene. The CDR3 DNA follows: TGTGCCAGCAGCCCAACCGACAGCTATAAAAACATTCAGTACTTC. This translates into CASSPTDSYKNIQYF.

The chain recombines TRBV5-8 with TRBJ2-1; no firm D call. The CDR3 is 13 residues long. CDR1 and CDR2 from the germline V gene are SGHTS and YDEGEE. V was trimmed by 4 bases and J by 3 bases, leaving 8 bases between them. For the CDR3, the DNA is TGTGCCAGCAGCCCCACAAGCTACAATGAGCAGTTCTTC. It translates to CASSPTSYNEQFF.

The CDR3 sequence is CASSQDRDRGETQYF. CDR3 DNA sequence: TGTGCCAGCAGCCAGGACCGGGACAGGGGCGAGACCCAGTACTTC. V usage is TRBV4-2 and J usage is TRBJ2-5, with 10 bases identical to TRBD1. The CDR3 loop spans 15 amino acids. Unmatched junction bases numbered 6, after V lost 3 bases and J lost 5 bases. CDR1 and CDR2 from the germline V gene are LGHNA and YNFKEQ.

Only one count was recorded for this clone. The chain employs TRBV5-1 and TRBJ1-2; D remains ambiguous. CDR3 length: 14 residues. Per the germline V gene, CDR1 is SGHRS and CDR2 is YFSETQ. Trimming stripped 4 bases from V and 4 bases from J, with 14 bases between. CDR3 sequence reads: CASSPAPEGYGYTF. The CDR3 coding sequence is TGCGCCAGCAGCCCTGCTCCTGAGGGCTATGGCTACACCTTC.

The rearrangement links TRBV29-1 to TRBJ1-1; maybe TRBD1 (6 bases). The CDR3 length is 13 residues. Trimming shortened V by 3 bases and J by 4 bases, and 12 bases separated the two germline ends. Germline loops: CDR1 SQVTM, CDR2 ANQGSEA. The CDR3 DNA sequence: TGCAGCGTTGATCGGGACACTGGCACTGAAGCTTTCTTT. It codes for CSVDRDTGTEAFF. The entire variable domain, with the rest obtained from reference TRBV29-1 and TRBJ1-1, is as follows: SAVISQKPSRDICQRGTSLTIQCQVDSQVTMMFWYRQQPGQSLTLIATANQGSEATYESGFVIDKFPISRPNLTFSTLTVSNMSPEDSSIYLCSVDRDTGTEAFFGQGTRLTVV.